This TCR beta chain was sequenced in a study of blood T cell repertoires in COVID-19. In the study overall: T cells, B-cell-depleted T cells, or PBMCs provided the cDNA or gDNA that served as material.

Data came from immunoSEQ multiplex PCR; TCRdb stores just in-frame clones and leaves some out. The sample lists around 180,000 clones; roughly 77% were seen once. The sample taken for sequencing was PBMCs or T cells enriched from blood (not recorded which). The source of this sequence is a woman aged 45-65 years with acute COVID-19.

CDR3 protein: CASSLTQNTNEKLFF. The CDR3 DNA sequence: TGCGCCAGCAGCCTAACACAGAACACTAATGAAAAACTGTTTTTT. The chain links TRBV5-1 to TRBJ1-4; D is uncertain. The V gene's germline CDR1 is SGHRS and CDR2 YFSETQ. Deletions cut 4 bases from V and 2 bases from J, with 12 bases between. CDR3 size: 15 residues.